This T cell receptor (beta chain) was recovered during a study of cytotoxic CD8 clonotypes in ibrutinib-treated CLL. Here immunoSEQ multiplex PCR was the method, and the copy in TCRdb shows in-frame clones only, minus some. The data show roughly 150,000 clones, more than 65% seen once. J gave up 2 bases and V 6 bases, and 5 bases lay outside the gene matches. The germline V gene has CDR1 SNHLY and CDR2 FYNNEI. The CDR3 contains 14 residues. The J gene is TRBJ2-7, the V gene TRBV2; TRBD1 matches 9 bases. Sequences were derived from PBMCs, sampled after 12 months of ibrutinib treatment. The sequence derives from a human donor with chronic lymphocytic leukemia. The CDR3, as DNA: TGTGCCAGCAGGGGACAGGGAGTGCCCTACGAGCAGTACTTC. This codes for CASRGQGVPYEQYF.